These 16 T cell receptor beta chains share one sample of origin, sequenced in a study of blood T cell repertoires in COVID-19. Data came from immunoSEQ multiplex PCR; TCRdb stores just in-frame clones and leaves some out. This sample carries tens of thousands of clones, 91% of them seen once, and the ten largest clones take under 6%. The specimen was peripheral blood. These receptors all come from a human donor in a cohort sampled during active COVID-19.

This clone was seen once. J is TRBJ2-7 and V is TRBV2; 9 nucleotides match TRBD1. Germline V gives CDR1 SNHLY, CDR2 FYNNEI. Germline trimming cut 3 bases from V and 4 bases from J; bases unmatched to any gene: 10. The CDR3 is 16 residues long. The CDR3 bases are TGTGCCAGCAGTGAGTTCCGGGACAGGGACCTTTACGAGCAGTACTTC. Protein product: CASSEFRDRDLYEQYF.

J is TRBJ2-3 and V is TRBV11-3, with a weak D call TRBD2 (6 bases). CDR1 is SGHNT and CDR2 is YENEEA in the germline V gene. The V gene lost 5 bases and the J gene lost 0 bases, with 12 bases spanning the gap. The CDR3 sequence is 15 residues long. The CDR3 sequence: CASSASVSSTDTQYF. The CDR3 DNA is TGTGCCAGCAGCGCTAGCGTATCTAGCACAGATACGCAGTATTTT. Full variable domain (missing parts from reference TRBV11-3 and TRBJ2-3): EAGVVQSPRYKIIEKKQPVAFWCNPISGHNTLYWYLQNLGQGPELLIRYENEEAVDDSQLPKDRFSAERLKGVDSTLKIQPAELGDSAVYLCASSASVSSTDTQYFGPGTRLTVL.

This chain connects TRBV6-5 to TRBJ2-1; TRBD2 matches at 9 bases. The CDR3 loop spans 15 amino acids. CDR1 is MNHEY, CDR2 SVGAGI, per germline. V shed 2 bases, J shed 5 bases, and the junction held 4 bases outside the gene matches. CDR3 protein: CASSYGTSPHNEQFF. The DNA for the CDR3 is TGTGCCAGCAGTTACGGGACTAGCCCGCACAATGAGCAGTTCTTC.

The CDR3 sequence is CASSLRLAGGTQYF. The CDR3 nucleotides are TGCGCCAGCAGCCTTAGACTAGCGGGAGGGACCCAGTACTTC. This rearrangement joins TRBV5-1 to TRBJ2-5; the match to TRBD2 covers 13 bases. CDR1 is SGHRS and CDR2 is YFSETQ in the germline V gene. The J segment lost 7 bases and the V segment lost 4 bases, leaving 4 bases of the junction unmatched. There are 14 residues in the CDR3.

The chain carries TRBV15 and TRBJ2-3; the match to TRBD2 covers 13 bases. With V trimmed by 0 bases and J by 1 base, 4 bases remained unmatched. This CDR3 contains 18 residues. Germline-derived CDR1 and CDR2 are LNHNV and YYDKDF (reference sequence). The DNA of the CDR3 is TGTGCCACCAGCAGAGATCGGACTAGCGGGGGACGCACAGATACGCAGTATTTT. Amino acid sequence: CATSRDRTSGGRTDTQYF.

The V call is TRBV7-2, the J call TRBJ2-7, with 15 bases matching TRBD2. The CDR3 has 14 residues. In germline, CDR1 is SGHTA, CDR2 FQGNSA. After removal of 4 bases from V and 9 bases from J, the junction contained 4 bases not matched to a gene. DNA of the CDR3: TGTGCCAGCAGCTCGGGACTAGCGGGGGGTATGCAGTACTTC. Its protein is CASSSGLAGGMQYF. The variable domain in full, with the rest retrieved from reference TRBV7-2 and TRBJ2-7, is GAGVSQSPSNKVTEKGKDVELRCDPISGHTALYWYRQSLGQGLEFLIYFQGNSAPDKSGLPSDRFSAERTGGSVSTLTIQRTQQEDSAVYLCASSSGLAGGMQYFGPGTRLTVT.

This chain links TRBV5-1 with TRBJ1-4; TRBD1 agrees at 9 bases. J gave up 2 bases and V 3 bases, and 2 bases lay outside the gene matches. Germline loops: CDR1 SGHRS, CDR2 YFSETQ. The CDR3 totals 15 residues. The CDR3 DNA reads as TGCGCCAGCAGCTCCGACAGGGGGACTAATGAAAAACTGTTTTTT. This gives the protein CASSSDRGTNEKLFF.

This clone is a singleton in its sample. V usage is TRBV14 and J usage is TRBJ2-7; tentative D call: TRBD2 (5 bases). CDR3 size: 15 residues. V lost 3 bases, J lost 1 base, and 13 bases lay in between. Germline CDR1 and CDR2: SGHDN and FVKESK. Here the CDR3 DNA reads TGTGCCAGCAGCCATGGTGAGGGCCTATCCTACGAGCAGTACTTC. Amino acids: CASSHGEGLSYEQYF. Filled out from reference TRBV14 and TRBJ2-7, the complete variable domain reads EAGVTQFPSHSVIEKGQTVTLRCDPISGHDNLYWYRRVMGKEIKFLLHFVKESKQDESGMPNNRFLAERTGGTYSTLKVQPAELEDSGVYFCASSHGEGLSYEQYFGPGTRLTVT.

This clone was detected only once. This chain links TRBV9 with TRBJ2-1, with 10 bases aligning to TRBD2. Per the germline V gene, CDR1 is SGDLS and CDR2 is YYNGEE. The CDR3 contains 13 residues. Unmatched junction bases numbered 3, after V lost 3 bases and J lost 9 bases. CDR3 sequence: CASSGRLAGEQFF. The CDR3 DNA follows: TGTGCCAGCAGCGGCCGACTAGCGGGTGAGCAGTTCTTC.

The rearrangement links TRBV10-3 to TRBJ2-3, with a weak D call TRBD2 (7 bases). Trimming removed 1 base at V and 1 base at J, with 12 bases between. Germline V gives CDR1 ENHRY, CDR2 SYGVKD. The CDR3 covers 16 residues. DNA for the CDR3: TGTGCCATCAGTGAGTTGGGGGAGGGGGGCACAGATACGCAGTATTTT. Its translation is CAISELGEGGTDTQYF.

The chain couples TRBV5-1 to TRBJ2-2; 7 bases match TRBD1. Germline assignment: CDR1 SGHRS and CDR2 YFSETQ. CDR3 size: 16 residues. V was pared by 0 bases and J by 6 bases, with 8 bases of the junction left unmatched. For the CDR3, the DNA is TGCGCCAGCAGCTTGGCCGGGACAGCTTCGGCCGGGGAGCTGTTTTTT. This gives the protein CASSLAGTASAGELFF.

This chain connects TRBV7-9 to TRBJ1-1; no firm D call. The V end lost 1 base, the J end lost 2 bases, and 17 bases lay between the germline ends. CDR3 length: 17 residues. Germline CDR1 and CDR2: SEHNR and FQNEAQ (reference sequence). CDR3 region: CASSLVRTLQLNTEAFF. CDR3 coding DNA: TGTGCCAGCAGCTTAGTGCGAACCCTACAACTAAACACTGAAGCTTTCTTT.

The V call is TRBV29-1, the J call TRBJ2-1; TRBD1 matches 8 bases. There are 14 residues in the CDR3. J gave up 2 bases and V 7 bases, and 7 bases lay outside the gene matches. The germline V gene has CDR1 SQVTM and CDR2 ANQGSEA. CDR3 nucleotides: TGCAGCGCAGGACAGGGCAAGGCCTACAATGAGCAGTTCTTC. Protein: CSAGQGKAYNEQFF.

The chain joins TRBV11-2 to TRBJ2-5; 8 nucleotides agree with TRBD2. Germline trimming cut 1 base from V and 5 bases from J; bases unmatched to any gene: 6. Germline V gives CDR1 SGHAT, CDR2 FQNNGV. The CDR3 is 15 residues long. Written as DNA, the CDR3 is TGTGCCAGCAGCTTAGTTCCGGGGGGGCAGGAGACCCAGTACTTC. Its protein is CASSLVPGGQETQYF.

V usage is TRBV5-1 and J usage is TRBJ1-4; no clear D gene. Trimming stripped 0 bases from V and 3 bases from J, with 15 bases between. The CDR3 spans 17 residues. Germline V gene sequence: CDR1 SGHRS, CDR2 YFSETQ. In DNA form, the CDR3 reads TGCGCCAGCAGCTTGGGGAGCATGGGTCTCGCTAATGAAAAACTGTTTTTT. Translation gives CASSLGSMGLANEKLFF.

CDR3 nucleotides: TGTGCCAGCAGTGAATTTAGTAGCGGTCGGTACGAGCAGTACTTC. This sequence encodes CASSEFSSGRYEQYF. V usage is TRBV25-1 and J usage is TRBJ2-7; tentatively, D is TRBD2 (6 bases). This CDR3 contains 15 residues. The V end was cut by 1 base, the J end by 4 bases, with 14 bases between. Germline V gene sequence: CDR1 MGHDK, CDR2 SYGVNS.